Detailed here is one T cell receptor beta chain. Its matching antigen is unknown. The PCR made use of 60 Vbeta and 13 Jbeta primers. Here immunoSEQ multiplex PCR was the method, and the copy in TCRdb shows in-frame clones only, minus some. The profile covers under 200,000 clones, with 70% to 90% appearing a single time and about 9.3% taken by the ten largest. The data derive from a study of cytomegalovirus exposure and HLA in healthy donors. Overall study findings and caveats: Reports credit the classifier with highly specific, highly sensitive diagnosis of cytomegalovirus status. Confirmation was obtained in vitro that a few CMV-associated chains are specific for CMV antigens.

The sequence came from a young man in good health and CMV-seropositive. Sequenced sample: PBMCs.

The CDR3 DNA follows: TGTGCCAGCAGCGTAGAAGCGGGGGTCGCCCCCTACGAGCAGTACTTC. Encoded protein: CASSVEAGVAPYEQYF. V usage is TRBV9 and J usage is TRBJ2-7; 8 bases map to TRBD2. Losses at the gene ends were 0 bases for V and 2 bases for J; bases not matched to a gene: 7. This CDR3 comprises 16 residues. Germline CDR1 is SGDLS and CDR2 is YYNGEE. The whole variable domain, filled in from reference TRBV9 and TRBJ2-7, reads DSGVTQTPKHLITATGQRVTLRCSPRSGDLSVYWYQQSLDQGLQFLIQYYNGEERAKGNILERFSAQQFPDLHSELNLSSLELGDSALYFCASSVEAGVAPYEQYFGPGTRLTVT.